These 11 T cell receptor beta chains share one sample of origin, sequenced in a study of shared clonotypes between healthy human individuals. The table came from immunoSEQ multiplex PCR; TCRdb's copy has only in-frame clones and leaves some out. This sample has millions of clones, with 85% to 95% found just once. Sequencing was carried out using naive CD4+ T cells sorted from blood. Stated subset: CD45RA+ positively selected. Every receptor here comes from a man aged 18 to 30 in good health.

The chain carries TRBV5-1 and TRBJ2-6; tentative D call: TRBD2 (6 bases). The CDR3 covers 14 residues. Trimming took 8 bases from V and 1 from J, leaving 10 bases between them. Germline V gene sequence: CDR1 SGHRS, CDR2 YFSETQ. The CDR3 DNA sequence: TGCGCCAGTGGAGGGGTTTCTGGGGCCAACGTCCTGACTTTC. It yields the protein CASGGVSGANVLTF.

The V call is TRBV21-1, the J call TRBJ1-6. TRBV21-1 is described as a pseudogene. The CDR3 is 14 amino acids. Written as DNA, the CDR3 is TGTGCCAGCAGCCCACGGTCCTATCCATTACCCCTCCACTTT. Translating it yields CASSPRSYPLPLHF.

J is TRBJ2-2 and V is TRBV6-5; a possible D gene is TRBD1 (6 bases). V lost 6 bases and J lost 4, with 15 bases in between. This CDR3 spans 15 amino acids. Germline loops: CDR1 MNHEY, CDR2 SVGAGI. CDR3 residues: CASRPRGILTGELFF. In nucleotides, the CDR3 is TGTGCCAGCAGACCTAGGGGGATTCTCACCGGGGAGCTGTTTTTT.

The rearrangement links TRBV6-1 to TRBJ2-1; 8 positions agree with TRBD2. This CDR3 has 14 amino acids. J was trimmed by 9 bases and V by 7 bases; bases with no gene match: 11. The germline V gene encodes CDR1 MNHNS and CDR2 SASEGT. CDR3 DNA sequence: TGTGCCAGCATCCAGCGGGAGAAATACGGTGAGCAGTTCTTC. Translation gives CASIQREKYGEQFF.

This chain joins TRBV20-1 and TRBJ2-3, with D perhaps matching TRBD2 (6 bases). This CDR3 has 11 residues. The ends were cut back, 8 bases at V and 9 bases at J, with 15 bases in the middle. The germline V gene has CDR1 DFQATT and CDR2 SNEGSKA (reference sequence). CDR3 sequence reads: CSLRWRETQYF. CDR3 sequence (DNA): TGCAGTCTCAGGTGGAGGGAGACGCAGTATTTT.

In this sample, this clone turned up once. The V gene is TRBV13, the J gene TRBJ2-7; 8 bases align to TRBD1. In germline, CDR1 is PRHDT, CDR2 FYEKMQ (reference sequence). The CDR3 covers 16 residues. The V and J ends lost 5 bases and 6 bases, in that order; junction bases with no gene match: 15. CDR3 loop: CASSPGPGTGSIEQYF. In nucleotides, the CDR3 is TGTGCCAGCAGCCCGGGCCCAGGGACAGGCTCTATCGAGCAGTACTTC.

The chain combines TRBV5-1 with TRBJ1-1, with D possibly being TRBD1 (5 bases). Trimming took off 1 base at V and 6 bases at J, with 13 bases between the two ends. This CDR3 region has 14 residues. Germline CDR1 and CDR2: SGHRS and YFSETQ. CDR3: CASSLRVGASEAFF. The CDR3 nucleotides are TGCGCCAGCAGCTTGAGGGTTGGGGCTTCTGAAGCTTTCTTT.

The sample holds one count of this clone. The chain combines TRBV19 with TRBJ1-6; 9 bases are shared with TRBD1. V lost 6 bases to trimming and J lost 10 bases; unmatched junction nucleotides: 4. CDR1 is LNHDA and CDR2 is SQIVND in the germline V gene (reference sequence). This CDR3 comprises 13 residues. As DNA, the CDR3 is TGTGCCAGTAGGGGACAGGGTCCGTCACCCCTCCACTTT. Encoded protein: CASRGQGPSPLHF.

V is TRBV7-9 and J is TRBJ2-2; 9 bases fit TRBD2. With V trimmed by 2 bases and J by 5 bases, 6 bases remained unmatched. Germline V CDR1 and CDR2: SEHNR, FQNEAQ (reference sequence). This CDR3 spans 16 amino acids. The CDR3 reads CASSLLWLAGTGELFF. In DNA form, the CDR3 reads TGTGCCAGCAGCTTATTGTGGCTAGCGGGGACCGGGGAGCTGTTTTTT. Based on the CDR3 plus reference TRBV7-9 and TRBJ2-2, the full variable domain is DTGVSQNPRHKITKRGQNVTFRCDPISEHNRLYWYRQTLGQGPEFLTYFQNEAQLEKSRLLSDRFSAERPKGSFSTLEIQRTEQGDSAMYLCASSLLWLAGTGELFFGEGSRLTVL.

The CDR3 loop is CASNDDGARFNEQFF. CDR3 DNA: TGTGCCAGCAACGACGACGGGGCGCGATTTAATGAGCAGTTCTTC. The rearrangement joins TRBV7-2 to TRBJ2-1, with D possibly called TRBD1 or TRBD2 (5 bases each). The CDR3 runs to 15 residues. CDR1 is SGHTA, CDR2 FQGNSA, per germline. The V gene lost 7 bases and the J gene lost 7 bases, with 20 bases spanning the gap.

Remarks on this clone: One junction end disagrees with the germline gene, perhaps due to a read error. The chain is built from TRBV7-7 and TRBJ2-2, with 8 bases matching TRBD1. Germline values: CDR1 SSHAT, CDR2 FNYEAQ (reference sequence). The CDR3 runs to 16 residues. CDR3 DNA: TGTGCTAGCAGACCCACCGGGACAGGACGTACCGGGGAGCTGTTTTTT. As protein: CASRPTGTGRTGELFF.